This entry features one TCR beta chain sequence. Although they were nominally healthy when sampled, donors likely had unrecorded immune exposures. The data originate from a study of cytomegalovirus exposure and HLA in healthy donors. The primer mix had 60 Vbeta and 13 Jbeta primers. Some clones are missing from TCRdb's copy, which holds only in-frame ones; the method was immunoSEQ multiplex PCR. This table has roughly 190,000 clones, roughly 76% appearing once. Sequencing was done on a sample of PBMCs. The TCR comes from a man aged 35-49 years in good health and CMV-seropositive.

In DNA, the CDR3 is TGCAGCGCCGCCGGGACAGCTATCTACGAGCAGTACTTC. It is translated as CSAAGTAIYEQYF. The V gene is TRBV29-1, the J gene TRBJ2-7; TRBD1 matches 7 bases. V was pared by 7 bases and J by 3 bases, with 9 bases of the junction left unmatched. Germline loops: CDR1 SQVTM, CDR2 ANQGSEA. This CDR3 has 13 amino acids.